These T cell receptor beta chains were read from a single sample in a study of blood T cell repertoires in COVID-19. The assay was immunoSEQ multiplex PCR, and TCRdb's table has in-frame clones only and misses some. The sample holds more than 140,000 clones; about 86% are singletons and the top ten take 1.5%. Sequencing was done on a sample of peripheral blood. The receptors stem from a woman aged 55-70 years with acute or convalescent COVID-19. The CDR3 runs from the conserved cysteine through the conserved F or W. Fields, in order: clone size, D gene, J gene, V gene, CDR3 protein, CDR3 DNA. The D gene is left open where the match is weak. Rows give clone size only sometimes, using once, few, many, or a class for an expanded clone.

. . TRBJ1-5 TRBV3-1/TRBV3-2 CASSQDSSGGNQPQHF TGTGCCAGCAGCCAAGATTCCTCAGGCGGCAATCAGCCCCAGCATTTT
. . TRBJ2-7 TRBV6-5 CASTPDSLSYEQYF TGTGCCAGCACCCCGGACAGTCTATCCTACGAGCAGTACTTC
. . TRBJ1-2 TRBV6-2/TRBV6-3 CASSYWAALDYTF TGTGCCAGCAGTTACTGGGCAGCCCTTGACTACACCTTC
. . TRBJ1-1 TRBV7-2 CASSLEVTVKAFF TGTGCCAGCAGCTTAGAAGTTACAGTAAAAGCTTTCTTT
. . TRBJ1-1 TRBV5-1 CASRRETEAFF TGCGCCAGCAGAAGGGAGACTGAAGCTTTCTTT
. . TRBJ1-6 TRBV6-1 CASSDRSGNGISSPLHF TGTGCCAGCAGTGACCGGTCAGGAAACGGGATAAGCTCACCCCTCCACTTT
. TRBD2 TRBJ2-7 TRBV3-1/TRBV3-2 CASSHPTSGDEQYF TGTGCCAGCAGCCACCCGACTAGCGGAGACGAGCAGTACTTC
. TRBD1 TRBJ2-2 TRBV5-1 CASSTGQLTGELFF TGCGCCAGCAGCACGGGACAGCTTACCGGGGAGCTGTTTTTT
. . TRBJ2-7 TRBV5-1 CASSMNRGQGEQYF TGCGCCAGCAGCATGAACCGGGGCCAGGGGGAGCAGTACTTC
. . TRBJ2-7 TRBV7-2 CASSSQGPYGTFEQYF TGTGCCAGCAGCTCCCAGGGACCTTATGGGACATTCGAGCAGTACTTC
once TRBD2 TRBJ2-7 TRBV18 CASSPRTSGTHEQYF TGTGCCAGCTCACCTCGGACTAGCGGGACCCACGAGCAGTACTTC
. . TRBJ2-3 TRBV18 CASSPKVEGPITDTQYF TGTGCCAGCTCACCGAAAGTCGAGGGTCCGATCACAGATACGCAGTATTTT
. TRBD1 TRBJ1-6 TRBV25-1 CASSARTGGNSPLHF TGTGCCAGCAGTGCCAGGACAGGGGGTAATTCACCCCTCCACTTT
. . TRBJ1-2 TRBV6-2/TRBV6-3 CASSTGHAPRGYTF TGTGCCAGCAGTACGGGACATGCACCCAGAGGCTACACCTTC
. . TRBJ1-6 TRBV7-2 CASSLAGSTAFSYNSPLHF TGTGCCAGCAGCTTAGCAGGTTCGACAGCTTTCTCCTATAATTCACCCCTCCACTTT
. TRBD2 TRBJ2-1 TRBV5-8 CASSHWGAGGPSYNEQFF TGTGCCAGCAGTCATTGGGGAGCGGGGGGGCCTTCCTACAATGAGCAGTTCTTC
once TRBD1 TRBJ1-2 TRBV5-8 CASSPQGDGYTF TGTGCCAGCAGCCCACAGGGGGATGGCTACACCTTC
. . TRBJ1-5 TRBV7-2 CASSLGGVQPQHF TGTGCCAGCAGCTTAGGGGGGGTACAGCCCCAGCATTTT
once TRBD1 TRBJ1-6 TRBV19 CASSRGGQGYNSPLHF TGTGCCAGTAGCCGCGGGGGACAGGGCTATAATTCACCCCTCCACTTT
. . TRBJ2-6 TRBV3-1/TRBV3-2 CASSPQISGANVLTF TGTGCCAGCAGCCCTCAGATTTCTGGGGCCAACGTCCTGACTTTC
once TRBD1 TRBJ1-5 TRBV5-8 CASSAGQADQPQHF TGTGCCAGCAGCGCCGGACAGGCCGATCAGCCCCAGCATTTT
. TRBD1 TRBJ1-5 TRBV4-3 CASSQDLDRGYQPQHF TGCGCCAGCAGCCAAGATTTGGACAGGGGTTATCAGCCCCAGCATTTT
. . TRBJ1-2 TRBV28 CASSQGTSYTF TGTGCCAGCAGCCAGGGGACGAGCTACACCTTC
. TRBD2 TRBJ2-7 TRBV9 CASSLGLAGPTGDEQYF TGTGCCAGCAGCTTAGGACTAGCGGGGCCCACGGGCGACGAGCAGTACTTC
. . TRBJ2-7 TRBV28 CASSPDTSYEQYF TGTGCCAGCAGTCCTGACACTTCCTACGAGCAGTACTTC
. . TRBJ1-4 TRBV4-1 CASSQGPTTKLFF TGCGCCAGCAGCCAAGGTCCCACAACCAAACTGTTTTTT
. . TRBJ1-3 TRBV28 CASSWTLGAAQLGNTIYF TGTGCCAGCAGTTGGACCCTGGGGGCGGCGCAGCTCGGAAACACCATATATTTT
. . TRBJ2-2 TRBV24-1 CATSADRVTGELFF TGTGCCACCAGTGCCGACAGAGTCACCGGGGAGCTGTTTTTT
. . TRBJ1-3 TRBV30 CAWSSGRNTIYF TGTGCCTGGAGTTCGGGGAGGAACACCATATATTTT
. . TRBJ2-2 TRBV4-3 CASSQVGGSTGELFF TGCGCCAGCAGCCAAGTCGGCGGCAGCACCGGGGAGCTGTTTTTT
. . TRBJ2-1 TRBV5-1 CASSLALAIDNEQFF TGCGCCAGCAGCTTGGCCCTAGCCATAGACAATGAGCAGTTCTTC
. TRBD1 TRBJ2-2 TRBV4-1 CASSQGAGTGTGELFF TGCGCCAGCAGCCAAGGAGCCGGGACAGGGACCGGGGAGCTGTTTTTT
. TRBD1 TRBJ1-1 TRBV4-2 CASSRGTGGMNTEAFF TGTGCCAGCAGCCGTGGGACAGGGGGCATGAACACTGAAGCTTTCTTT
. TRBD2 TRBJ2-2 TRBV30 CAWKERTSGGNTGELFF TGTGCCTGGAAGGAGAGGACTAGCGGGGGGAACACCGGGGAGCTGTTTTTT
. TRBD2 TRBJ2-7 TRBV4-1 CASSQDQGLATYEQYF TGCGCCAGCAGCCAAGATCAGGGACTAGCGACCTACGAGCAGTACTTC
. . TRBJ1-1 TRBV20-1 CSARVGAKAFF TGCAGTGCTAGAGTTGGGGCGAAGGCTTTCTTT
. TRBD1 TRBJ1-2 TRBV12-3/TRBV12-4 CASSQGGGYTF TGTGCCAGCAGCCAGGGGGGTGGCTACACCTTC
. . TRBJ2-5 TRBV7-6 CASSLVGGQETQYF TGTGCCAGCAGCTTAGTAGGGGGCCAAGAGACCCAGTACTTC
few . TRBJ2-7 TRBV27 CASSSTGPIYEQYF TGTGCCAGCAGTTCCACAGGGCCGATCTACGAGCAGTACTTC
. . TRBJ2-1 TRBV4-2 CASSQDSGTSYNEQFF TGTGCCAGCAGCCAAGATTCCGGGACAAGCTACAATGAGCAGTTCTTC
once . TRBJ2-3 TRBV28 CASSQQVTDTQYF TGTGCCAGCAGTCAACAGGTCACAGATACGCAGTATTTT
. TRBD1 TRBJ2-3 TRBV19 CASSIDRVTDTQYF TGTGCCAGTAGTATTGACAGGGTGACAGATACGCAGTATTTT
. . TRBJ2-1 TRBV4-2 CASSLSKGLSYNEQFF TGTGCCAGCAGCCTATCGAAGGGGTTGAGTTACAATGAGCAGTTCTTC
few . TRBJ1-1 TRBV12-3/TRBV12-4 CASTWYGMEAFF TGTGCCAGCACTTGGTATGGCATGGAAGCTTTCTTT
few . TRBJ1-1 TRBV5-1 CASSFTGLNTEAFF TGCGCCAGCAGCTTCACAGGGCTGAACACTGAAGCTTTCTTT
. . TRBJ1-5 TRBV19 CASRNGGTQPQHF TGTGCCAGTAGAAATGGAGGGACTCAGCCCCAGCATTTT
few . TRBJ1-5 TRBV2 CASDTAYSNQPQHF TGTGCCAGCGACACAGCTTATAGCAATCAGCCCCAGCATTTT
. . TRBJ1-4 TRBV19 CASSIRGSTRGGEKLFF TGTGCCAGTAGTATTCGGGGGTCGACGAGGGGAGGTGAAAAACTGTTTTTT
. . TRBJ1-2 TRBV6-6 CASSSPSGTWGYTF TGTGCCAGCAGTTCCCCTTCCGGGACATGGGGCTACACCTTC
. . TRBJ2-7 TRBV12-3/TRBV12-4 CASSLYGDEQYF TGTGCCAGCAGTTTGTACGGGGACGAGCAGTACTTC
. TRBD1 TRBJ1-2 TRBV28 CASSLAGQGVYGYTF TGTGCCAGCAGTCTTGCGGGACAGGGCGTCTATGGCTACACCTTC
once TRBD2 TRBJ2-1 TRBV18 CASSPPGLAGAYNEQFF TGTGCCAGCTCACCTCCTGGACTAGCGGGGGCCTACAATGAGCAGTTCTTC
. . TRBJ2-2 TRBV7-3 CASSSLGASNTGELFF TGTGCCAGCAGCTCCCTTGGGGCCTCGAACACCGGGGAGCTGTTTTTT
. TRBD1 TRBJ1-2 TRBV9 CASSPRTGPHGYTF TGTGCCAGCAGCCCCCGGACAGGGCCGCATGGCTACACCTTC
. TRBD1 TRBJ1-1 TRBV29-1 CSVKPQGGTEAFF TGCAGCGTGAAACCCCAGGGGGGTACTGAAGCTTTCTTT
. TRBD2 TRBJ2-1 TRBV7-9 CASSSAGTSGSRIYNEQFF TGTGCCAGCAGCTCCGCCGGGACTAGCGGATCCAGAATTTACAATGAGCAGTTCTTC
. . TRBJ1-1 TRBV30 CAWEAGANTEAFF TGTGCCTGGGAGGCAGGGGCGAACACTGAAGCTTTCTTT
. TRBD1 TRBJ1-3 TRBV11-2 CASSLGDRGRRNTIYF TGTGCCAGCAGCTTAGGGGACAGGGGGCGGAGAAACACCATATATTTT
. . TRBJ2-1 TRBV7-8 CASSWKGVLNEQFF TGTGCCAGCAGCTGGAAAGGGGTCTTAAATGAGCAGTTCTTC
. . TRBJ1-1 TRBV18 CASSPPDWEGGTEAFF TGTGCCAGCTCACCACCCGATTGGGAAGGGGGCACTGAAGCTTTCTTT